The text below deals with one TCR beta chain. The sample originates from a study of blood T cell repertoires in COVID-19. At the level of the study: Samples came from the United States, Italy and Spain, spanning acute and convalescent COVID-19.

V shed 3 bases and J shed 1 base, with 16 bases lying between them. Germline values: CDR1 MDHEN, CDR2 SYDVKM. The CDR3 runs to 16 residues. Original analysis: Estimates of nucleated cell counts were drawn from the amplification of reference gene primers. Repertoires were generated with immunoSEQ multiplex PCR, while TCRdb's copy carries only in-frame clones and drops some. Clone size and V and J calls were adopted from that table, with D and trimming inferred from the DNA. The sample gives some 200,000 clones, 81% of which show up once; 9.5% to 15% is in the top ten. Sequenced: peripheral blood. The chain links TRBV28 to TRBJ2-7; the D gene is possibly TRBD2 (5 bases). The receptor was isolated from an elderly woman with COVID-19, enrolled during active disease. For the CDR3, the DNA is TGTGCCAGCAGTTTGTATTGGCGGGTGCCATCCTACGAGCAGTACTTC. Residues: CASSLYWRVPSYEQYF.